This section outlines one TCR beta chain sequence together with its context. The sample belongs to a study of control samples from healthy donors and cancer patients. Sequencing was performed with immunoSEQ multiplex PCR; in TCRdb, only in-frame clones are kept and a portion is missing. The data show under 150,000 clones, with 85% to 95% seen just once and roughly 1.7% held by the top ten. Germline V gives CDR1 SGHNT, CDR2 YYREEE (reference sequence). V was trimmed by 3 bases and J by 2 bases, leaving 17 bases between them. The CDR3 length is 16 residues. The specimen sequenced was PBMCs. The receptor was isolated from a man aged 45 to 65 with head and neck cancer. This rearrangement joins TRBV5-4 to TRBJ2-5, with a tentative D call TRBD1 (6 bases). The CDR3 nucleotides read TGTGCCAGCAGCTCTATGTGGACAGACTCACAAGAGACCCAGTACTTC. Amino acid sequence: CASSSMWTDSQETQYF.